This TCR beta chain was recovered during a study of identical twins. Broader study findings: Insertions were reduced in abundant cord blood beta clonotypes but not in memory repertoires.

TCRdb re-called the 5' RACE reads through MiXCR, storing one row per CDR3 protein. The repertoire holds under 1 million distinct CDR3 sequences, with 9% to 15% as singletons. Turning to this clonotype: Its target is unknown.

In addition, the sample was reused for a study of yellow fever vaccine responses in identical twins.

What was sequenced was PBMCs. This TCR was sampled from a woman aged 18-29 years in good health.

CDR3 sequence (DNA): TGTGCCAGCAGCCCGGTAGTGGGTAGCACAGATACGCAGTATTTT. It codes for CASSPVVGSTDTQYF. The chain recombines TRBV7-2 with TRBJ2-3; unclear D gene. V lost 5 bases, J lost 0 bases, and 12 bases lay in between. Germline V gives CDR1 SGHTA, CDR2 FQGNSA. The CDR3 has 15 residues.